This entry is about one T cell receptor beta chain. The antigen is not known. This entry comes from a study of long-term antiretroviral therapy in people with HIV. Study-wide points: Pre-ART clonal expansion yielded clones that dominated the repertoire at all time points.

Per the germline V gene, CDR1 is SGHNT and CDR2 is YYREEE (reference sequence). Trimming took 0 bases from V and 1 from J, leaving 7 bases between them. The CDR3 loop spans 15 amino acids. Survey-level resolution applied to immunoSEQ assay v3.0. Sequencing used immunoSEQ multiplex PCR; TCRdb keeps in-frame clones, though not all of them. The sample lists just over 35,000 clones, about 93% seen once, with about 3.6% in the top ten. The chain links TRBV5-4 to TRBJ2-2; tentatively, D is TRBD1 (6 bases). The clonotype originates from a woman aged 50 to 65 with HIV. Here the sequenced sample was unsorted PBMCs, taken 4.1 years after starting antiretroviral therapy. The CDR3 spells CASSLATGNTGELFF. In DNA form, the CDR3 reads TGTGCCAGCAGCTTGGCGACAGGGAACACCGGGGAGCTGTTTTTT.